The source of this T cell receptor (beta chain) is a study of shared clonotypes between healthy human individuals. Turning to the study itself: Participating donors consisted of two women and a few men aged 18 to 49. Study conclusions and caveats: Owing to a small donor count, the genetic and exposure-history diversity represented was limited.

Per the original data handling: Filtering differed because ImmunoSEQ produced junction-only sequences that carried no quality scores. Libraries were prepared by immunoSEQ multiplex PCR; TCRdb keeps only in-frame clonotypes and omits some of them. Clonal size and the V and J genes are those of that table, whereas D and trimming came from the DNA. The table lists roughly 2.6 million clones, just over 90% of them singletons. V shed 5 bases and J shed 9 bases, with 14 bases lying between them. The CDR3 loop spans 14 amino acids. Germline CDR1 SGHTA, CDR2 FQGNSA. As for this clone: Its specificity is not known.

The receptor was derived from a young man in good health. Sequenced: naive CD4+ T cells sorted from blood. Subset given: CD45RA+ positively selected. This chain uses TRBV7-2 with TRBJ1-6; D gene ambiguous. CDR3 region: CASSLNAGRSPLHF. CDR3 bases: TGTGCCAGCAGCCTTAACGCAGGCCGTTCACCCCTCCACTTT.